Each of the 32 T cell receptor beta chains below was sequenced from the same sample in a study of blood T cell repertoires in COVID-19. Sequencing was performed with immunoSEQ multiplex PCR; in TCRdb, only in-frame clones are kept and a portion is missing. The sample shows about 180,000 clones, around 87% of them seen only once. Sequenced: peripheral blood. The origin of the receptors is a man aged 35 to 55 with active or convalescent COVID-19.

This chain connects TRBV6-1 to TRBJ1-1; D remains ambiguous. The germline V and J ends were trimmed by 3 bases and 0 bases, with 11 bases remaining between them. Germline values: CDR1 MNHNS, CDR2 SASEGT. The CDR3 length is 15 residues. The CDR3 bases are TGTGCCAGCAGTGACCTTGGGAGGTTGAACACTGAAGCTTTCTTT. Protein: CASSDLGRLNTEAFF.

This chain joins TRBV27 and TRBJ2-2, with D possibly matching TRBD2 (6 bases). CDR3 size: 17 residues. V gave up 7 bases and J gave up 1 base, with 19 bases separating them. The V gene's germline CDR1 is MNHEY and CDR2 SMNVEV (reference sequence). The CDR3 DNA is TGTGCCAGCAACCCTCCCCCGGCAGCGGGGAACACCGGGGAGCTGTTTTTT. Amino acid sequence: CASNPPPAAGNTGELFF.

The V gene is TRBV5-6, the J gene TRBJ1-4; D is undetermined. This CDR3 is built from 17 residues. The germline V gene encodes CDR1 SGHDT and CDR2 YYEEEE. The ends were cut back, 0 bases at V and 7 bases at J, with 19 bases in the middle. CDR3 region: CASSLAVVGMGGEKLFF. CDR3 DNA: TGTGCCAGCAGCTTGGCCGTCGTAGGGATGGGAGGTGAAAAACTGTTTTTT.

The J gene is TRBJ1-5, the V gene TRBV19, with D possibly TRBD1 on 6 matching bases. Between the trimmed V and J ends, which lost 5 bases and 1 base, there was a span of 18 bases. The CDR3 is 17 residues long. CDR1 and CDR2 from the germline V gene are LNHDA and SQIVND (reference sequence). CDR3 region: CASSPRDNFGSNQPQHF. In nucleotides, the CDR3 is TGTGCCAGTAGTCCACGGGACAACTTCGGGAGCAATCAGCCCCAGCATTTT.

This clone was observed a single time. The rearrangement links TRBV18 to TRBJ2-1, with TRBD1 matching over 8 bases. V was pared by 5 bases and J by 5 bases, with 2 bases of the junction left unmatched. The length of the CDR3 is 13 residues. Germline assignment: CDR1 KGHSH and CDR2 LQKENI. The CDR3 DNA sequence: TGTGCCAGCTCAGCGACAGGGGACAATGAGCAGTTCTTC. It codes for CASSATGDNEQFF.

The CDR3: CASSIVEGSGYTF. CDR3 DNA: TGTGCCAGTAGTATAGTCGAGGGATCTGGCTACACCTTC. The chain combines TRBV19 with TRBJ1-2; D remains ambiguous. Trimming removed 1 base at V and 7 bases at J, with 10 bases between. CDR3 length equals 13 residues. Looked up from germline, CDR1 is LNHDA and CDR2 is SQIVND (reference sequence).

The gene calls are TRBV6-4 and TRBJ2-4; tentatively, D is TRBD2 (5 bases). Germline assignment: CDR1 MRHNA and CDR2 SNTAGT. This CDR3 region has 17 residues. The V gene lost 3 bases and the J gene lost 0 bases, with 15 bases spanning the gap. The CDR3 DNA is TGTGCCAGCAGTGAACGGACTGGGAACGTAGCCAAAAACATTCAGTACTTC. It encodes CASSERTGNVAKNIQYF.

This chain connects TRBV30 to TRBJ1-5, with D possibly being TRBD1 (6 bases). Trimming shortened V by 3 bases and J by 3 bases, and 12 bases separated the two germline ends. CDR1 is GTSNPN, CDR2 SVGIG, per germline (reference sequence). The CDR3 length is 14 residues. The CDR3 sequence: CAWSGQPINQPQHF. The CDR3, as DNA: TGTGCCTGGAGCGGACAGCCGATCAATCAGCCCCAGCATTTT.

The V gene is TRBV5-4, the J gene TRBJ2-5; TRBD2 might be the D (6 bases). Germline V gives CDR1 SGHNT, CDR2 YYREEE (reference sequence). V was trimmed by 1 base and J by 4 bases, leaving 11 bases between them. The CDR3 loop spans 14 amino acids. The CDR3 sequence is CASSLTGGRETQYF. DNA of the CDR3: TGTGCCAGCAGCTTGACCGGGGGTCGAGAGACCCAGTACTTC.

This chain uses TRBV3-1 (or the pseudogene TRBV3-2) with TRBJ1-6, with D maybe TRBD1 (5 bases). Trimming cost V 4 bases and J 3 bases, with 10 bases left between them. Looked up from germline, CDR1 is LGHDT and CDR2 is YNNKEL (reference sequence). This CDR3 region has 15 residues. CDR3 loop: CASSPSGLYNSPLHF. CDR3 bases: TGTGCCAGCAGCCCTTCGGGACTCTATAATTCACCCCTCCACTTT.

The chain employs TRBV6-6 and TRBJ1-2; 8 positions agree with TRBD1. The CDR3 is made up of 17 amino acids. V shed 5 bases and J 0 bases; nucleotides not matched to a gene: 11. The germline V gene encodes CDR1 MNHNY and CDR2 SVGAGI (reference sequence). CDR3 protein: CASSLRAGGASNYGYTF. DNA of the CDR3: TGTGCCAGCAGTCTACGGGCAGGGGGCGCGTCTAACTATGGCTACACCTTC.

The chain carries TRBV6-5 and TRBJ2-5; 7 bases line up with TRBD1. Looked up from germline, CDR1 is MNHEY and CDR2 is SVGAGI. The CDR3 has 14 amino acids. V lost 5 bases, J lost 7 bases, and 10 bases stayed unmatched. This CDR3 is CASSRTGTEPTQYF. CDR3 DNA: TGTGCCAGCAGTCGAACCGGGACAGAACCGACCCAGTACTTC.

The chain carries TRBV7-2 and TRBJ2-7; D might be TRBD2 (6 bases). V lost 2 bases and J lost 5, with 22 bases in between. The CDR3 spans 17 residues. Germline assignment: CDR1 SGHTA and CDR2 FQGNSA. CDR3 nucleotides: TGTGCCAGCAGCTTATTTCCCCTCGGCGCCGGCGGGGACGAGCAGTACTTC. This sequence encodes CASSLFPLGAGGDEQYF. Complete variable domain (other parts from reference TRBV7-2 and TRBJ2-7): GAGVSQSPSNKVTEKGKDVELRCDPISGHTALYWYRQSLGQGLEFLIYFQGNSAPDKSGLPSDRFSAERTGGSVSTLTIQRTQQEDSAVYLCASSLFPLGAGGDEQYFGPGTRLTVT.

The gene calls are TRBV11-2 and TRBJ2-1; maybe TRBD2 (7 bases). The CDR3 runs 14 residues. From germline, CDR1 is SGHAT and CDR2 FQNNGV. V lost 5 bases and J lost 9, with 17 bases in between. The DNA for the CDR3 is TGTGCCAGCAGCCTTAGGGGGGGGCAGGGTGAGCAGTTCTTC. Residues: CASSLRGGQGEQFF. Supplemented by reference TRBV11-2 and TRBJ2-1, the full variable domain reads EAGVAQSPRYKIIEKRQSVAFWCNPISGHATLYWYQQILGQGPKLLIQFQNNGVVDDSQLPKDRFSAERLKGVDSTLKIQPAKLEDSAVYLCASSLRGGQGEQFFGPGTRLTVL.

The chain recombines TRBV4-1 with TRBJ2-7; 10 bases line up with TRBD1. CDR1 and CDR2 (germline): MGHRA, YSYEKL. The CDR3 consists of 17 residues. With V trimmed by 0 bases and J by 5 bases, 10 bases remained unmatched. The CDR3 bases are TGCGCCAGCAGCCAAGAATTTGTTGGGACAGGGGTTAACGAGCAGTACTTC. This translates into CASSQEFVGTGVNEQYF.

The chain's CDR3 is CASSLRQAPSEAFF. The CDR3 bases are TGTGCCAGCAGTTTGCGACAGGCCCCTTCTGAAGCTTTCTTT. V gene TRBV28 combines with J gene TRBJ1-1; D might be TRBD1 (6 bases). The CDR3 totals 14 residues. The V and J ends lost 3 bases and 6 bases respectively, with 14 bases between them. Per the germline V gene, CDR1 is MDHEN and CDR2 is SYDVKM.

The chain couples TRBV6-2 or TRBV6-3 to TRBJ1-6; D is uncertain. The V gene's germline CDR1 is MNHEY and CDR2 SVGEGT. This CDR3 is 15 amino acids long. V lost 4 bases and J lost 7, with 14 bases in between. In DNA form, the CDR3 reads TGTGCCAGCAGTTCCGGGGTGGTCCAAAATTCACCCCTCCACTTT. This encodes CASSSGVVQNSPLHF.

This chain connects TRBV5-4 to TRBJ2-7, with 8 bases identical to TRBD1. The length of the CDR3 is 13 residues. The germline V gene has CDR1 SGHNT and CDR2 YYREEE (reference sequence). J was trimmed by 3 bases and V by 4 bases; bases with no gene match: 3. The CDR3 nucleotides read TGTGCCAGCAGCCCGGGACAGGACTACGAGCAGTACTTC. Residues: CASSPGQDYEQYF. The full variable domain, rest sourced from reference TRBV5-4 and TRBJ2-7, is ETGVTQSPTHLIKTRGQQVTLRCSSQSGHNTVSWYQQALGQGPQFIFQYYREEENGRGNFPPRFSGLQFPNYSSELNVNALELDDSALYLCASSPGQDYEQYFGPGTRLTVT.

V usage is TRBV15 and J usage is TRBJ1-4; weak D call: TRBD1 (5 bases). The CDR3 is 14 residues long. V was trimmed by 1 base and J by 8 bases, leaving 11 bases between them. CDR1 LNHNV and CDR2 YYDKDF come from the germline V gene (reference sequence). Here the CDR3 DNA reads TGTGCCACCAGCAGAGGGGGGGATCTGGAAAAACTGTTTTTT. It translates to CATSRGGDLEKLFF.

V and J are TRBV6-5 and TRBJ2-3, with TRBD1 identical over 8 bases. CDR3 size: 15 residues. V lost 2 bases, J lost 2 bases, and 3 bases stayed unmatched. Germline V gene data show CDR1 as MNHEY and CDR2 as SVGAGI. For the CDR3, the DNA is TGTGCCAGCAGTTACCGACAGGGGATCACAGATACGCAGTATTTT. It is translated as CASSYRQGITDTQYF.

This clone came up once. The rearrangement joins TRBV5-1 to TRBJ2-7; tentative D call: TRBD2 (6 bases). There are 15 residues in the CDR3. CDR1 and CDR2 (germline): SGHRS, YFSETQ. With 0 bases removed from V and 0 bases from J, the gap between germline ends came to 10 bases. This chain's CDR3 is CASSLGGSGSYEQYF. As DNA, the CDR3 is TGCGCCAGCAGCTTGGGTGGTAGCGGCTCCTACGAGCAGTACTTC.

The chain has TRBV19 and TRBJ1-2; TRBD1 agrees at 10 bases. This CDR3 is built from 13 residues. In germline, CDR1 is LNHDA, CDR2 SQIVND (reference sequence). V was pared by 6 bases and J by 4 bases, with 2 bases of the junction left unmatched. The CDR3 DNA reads TGTGCCAGTAGGGACAGGGGGAGCTATGGCTACACCTTC. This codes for CASRDRGSYGYTF.

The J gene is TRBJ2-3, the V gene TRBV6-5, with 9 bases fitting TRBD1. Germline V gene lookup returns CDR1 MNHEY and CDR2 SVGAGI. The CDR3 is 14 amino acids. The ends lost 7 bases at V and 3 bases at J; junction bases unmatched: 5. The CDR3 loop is CASTQDRGTDTQYF. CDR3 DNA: TGTGCCAGCACCCAGGACAGGGGTACAGATACGCAGTATTTT.

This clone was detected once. CDR3 amino acids: CASRPSRQGLGEQYF. The CDR3 DNA sequence: TGTGCCAGCAGACCGTCCCGACAGGGATTGGGGGAGCAGTACTTC. The J gene is TRBJ2-7, the V gene TRBV6-5; 7 nucleotides line up with TRBD1. The junction had 15 bases not matched to a gene; V was cut back by 6 bases and J by 7 bases. The germline gives CDR1 MNHEY, CDR2 SVGAGI. This CDR3 contains 15 residues.

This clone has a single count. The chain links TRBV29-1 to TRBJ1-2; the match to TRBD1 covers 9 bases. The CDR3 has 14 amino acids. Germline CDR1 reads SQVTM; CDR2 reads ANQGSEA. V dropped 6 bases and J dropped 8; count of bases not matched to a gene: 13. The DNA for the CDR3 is TGCAGCGTCAGGGGAACAGGGGGCGGACCCGGCTACACCTTC. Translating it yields CSVRGTGGGPGYTF.

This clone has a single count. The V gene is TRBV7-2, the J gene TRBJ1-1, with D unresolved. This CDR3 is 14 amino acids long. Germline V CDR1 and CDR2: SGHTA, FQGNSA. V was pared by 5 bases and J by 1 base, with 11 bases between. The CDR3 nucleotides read TGTGCCAGCAGCCAATCAGAAACGAACACTGAAGCTTTCTTT. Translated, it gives CASSQSETNTEAFF.

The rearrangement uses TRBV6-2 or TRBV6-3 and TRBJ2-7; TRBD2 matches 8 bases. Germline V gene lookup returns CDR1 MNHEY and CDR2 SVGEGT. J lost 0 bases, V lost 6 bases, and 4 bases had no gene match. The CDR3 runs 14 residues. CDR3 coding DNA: TGTGCCAGCAGCCCACTAGCGGTCTCCTACGAGCAGTACTTC. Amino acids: CASSPLAVSYEQYF.

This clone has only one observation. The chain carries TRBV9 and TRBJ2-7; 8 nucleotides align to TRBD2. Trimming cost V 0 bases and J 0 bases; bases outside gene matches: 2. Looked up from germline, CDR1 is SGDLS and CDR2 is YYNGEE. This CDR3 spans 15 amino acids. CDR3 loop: CASSVAGGSSYEQYF. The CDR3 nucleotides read TGTGCCAGCAGCGTAGCGGGGGGGAGCTCCTACGAGCAGTACTTC.

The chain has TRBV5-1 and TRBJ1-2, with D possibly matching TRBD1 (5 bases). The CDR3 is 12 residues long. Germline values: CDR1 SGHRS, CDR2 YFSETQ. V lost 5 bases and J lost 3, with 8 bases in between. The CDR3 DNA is TGCGCCAGCAGAGAGACAGACTATGGCTACACCTTC. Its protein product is CASRETDYGYTF.

The CDR3 sequence: CASSKLAGGLGEQFF. The CDR3, as DNA: TGTGCCAGCAGTAAACTAGCGGGGGGGTTAGGTGAGCAGTTCTTC. The V and J genes are TRBV28 and TRBJ2-1; 13 positions agree with TRBD2. The V gene's germline CDR1 is MDHEN and CDR2 SYDVKM. Unmatched junction bases numbered 7, after V lost 5 bases and J lost 9 bases. The CDR3 contains 15 residues.

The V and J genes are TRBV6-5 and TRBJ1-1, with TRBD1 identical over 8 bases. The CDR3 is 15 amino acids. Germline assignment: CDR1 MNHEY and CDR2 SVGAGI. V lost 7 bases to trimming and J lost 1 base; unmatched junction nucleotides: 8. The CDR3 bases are TGTGCCAGCACCTTGCAGGGGGCAAAGAACACTGAAGCTTTCTTT. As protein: CASTLQGAKNTEAFF.

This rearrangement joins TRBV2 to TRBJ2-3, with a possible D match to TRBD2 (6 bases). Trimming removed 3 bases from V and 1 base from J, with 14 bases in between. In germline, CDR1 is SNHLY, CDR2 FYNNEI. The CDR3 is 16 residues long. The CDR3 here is CASSEEAGSGTDTQYF. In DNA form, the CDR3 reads TGTGCCAGCAGTGAGGAGGCGGGGTCGGGCACAGATACGCAGTATTTT.